This entry lists 26 T cell receptor beta chains sequenced from one sample in a study of regulatory T cells in long-lasting Graves disease. Investigators prepared the TCR beta libraries by applying iRepertoire HTBI primers and Arm-PCR of CDR3 regions. TCRdb re-analysed the multiplex PCR reads in MiXCR, keeping a single row per CDR3 protein. The table records more than 350,000 distinct CDR3 sequences, around 20% of them present only once. Time point specified: persistent/refractory GD, antithyroid drugs over 5 years with positive TRAb. RNA from PBMCs was the source of the TCR library. Material: peripheral blood mononuclear cells (PBMCs), obtained when the disease was refractory, from a patient treated with antithyroid drugs. The receptors derive from a female donor with Graves disease.

The chain has TRBV6-2 or TRBV6-3 and TRBJ1-1; D is perhaps TRBD1 (5 bases). This CDR3 is 14 amino acids long. Germline CDR1 reads MNHEY; CDR2 reads SVGEGT. The V and J ends lost 7 bases and 1 base respectively, with 13 bases between them. CDR3 residues: CASIEGQPNTEAFF. DNA for the CDR3: TGTGCCAGCATTGAGGGGCAACCGAACACTGAAGCTTTCTTT.

This clonotype showed up just once. V usage is TRBV9 and J usage is TRBJ2-7, with a tentative D call TRBD1 (6 bases). CDR1 and CDR2 from the germline V gene are SGDLS and YYNGEE. V was cut by 0 bases and J by 3 bases, with 13 bases left in between. This CDR3 contains 15 residues. The CDR3: CASSVEAGADYEQYF. CDR3 nucleotides: TGTGCCAGCAGCGTAGAGGCAGGGGCAGACTACGAGCAGTACTTC.

The V call is TRBV6-2 or TRBV6-3, the J call TRBJ1-3; no firm D call. Germline V CDR1 and CDR2: MNHEY, SVGEGT. V was pared by 2 bases and J by 0 bases, with 11 bases between. The CDR3 runs to 16 residues. CDR3 loop: CASSYKYPGSGNTIYF. The CDR3 nucleotides are TGTGCCAGCAGTTACAAATATCCCGGCTCTGGAAACACCATATATTTT.

This clonotype was seen many times. The chain carries TRBV6-1 and TRBJ2-4; the D is unclear. This CDR3 region has 16 residues. Trimming left V 2 bases short and J 1 base short, with 12 bases between. The germline gives CDR1 MNHNS, CDR2 SASEGT. The CDR3 loop is CASSELGVLAKNIQYF. CDR3 in DNA: TGTGCCAGCAGTGAACTTGGGGTGCTGGCCAAAAACATTCAGTACTTC.

The chain has TRBV28 and TRBJ1-1; D gene ambiguous. Germline CDR1 reads MDHEN; CDR2 reads SYDVKM. V was cut by 2 bases and J by 6 bases, with 7 bases left in between. The CDR3 has 12 residues. The DNA for the CDR3 is TGTGCCAGCAGTTTACAGGCCCCTGAAGCTTTCTTT. This sequence encodes CASSLQAPEAFF.

The V gene is TRBV4-1, the J gene TRBJ2-7, with 8 bases aligning to TRBD1. The CDR3 spans 15 residues. J gave up 4 bases and V 4 bases, and 9 bases lay outside the gene matches. Germline-derived CDR1 and CDR2 are MGHRA and YSYEKL. The CDR3 region is CASSLSGTGVYEQYF. For the CDR3, the DNA is TGCGCCAGCAGCCTCTCCGGGACAGGAGTTTACGAGCAGTACTTC.

Details on this clonotype: The germline gene is not matched at one end of the junction; a read error may be the cause. V is TRBV19 and J is TRBJ1-1; TRBD1 matches 7 bases. Germline lookup yields CDR1 LNHDA and CDR2 SQIVND (reference sequence). This CDR3 spans 15 amino acids. CDR3 coding DNA: TGTGCCAGTAGTATTGGGCAGGGGGTGAGTACTGGAGCTTTCTTT. Residues: CASSIGQGVSTGAFF.

This clonotype appeared many times. The chain couples TRBV27 to TRBJ2-7, with 9 bases fitting TRBD2. The CDR3 is 14 amino acids. V shed 8 bases and J 9 bases; nucleotides not matched to a gene: 14. Per germline, CDR1 MNHEY and CDR2 SMNVEV (reference sequence). In DNA, the CDR3 is TGTGCCAGCCACCCAGCGGGAGGATCATATGGGCAGTACTTC. Translated: CASHPAGGSYGQYF.

This clonotype was counted many times. This chain connects TRBV28 to TRBJ1-1; D is unresolved. Germline V gene data show CDR1 as MDHEN and CDR2 as SYDVKM. V dropped 3 bases and J dropped 6 bases, with 14 bases sitting between them. The CDR3 covers 14 residues. The DNA of the CDR3 is TGTGCCAGCAGTTTGAGAGGCCACGGGGCTGAAGCTTTCTTT. Translating it yields CASSLRGHGAEAFF.

This clonotype was seen more than once but under ten times. This chain joins TRBV6-5 and TRBJ2-7; D gene uncertain. Deletions cut 2 bases from V and 1 base from J, with 9 bases between. This CDR3 has 14 amino acids. The germline gives CDR1 MNHEY, CDR2 SVGAGI. CDR3 sequence: CASSYRMDSYEQYF. The DNA for the CDR3 is TGTGCCAGCAGTTACAGGATGGATTCCTACGAGCAGTACTTC.

This clonotype has ten or more counts. The chain links TRBV12-3 or TRBV12-4 to TRBJ2-7; a weak D match, TRBD1 (6 bases). The CDR3 length is 14 residues. V lost 5 bases and J 6 bases, leaving 17 bases between the germline ends. The CDR3 reads CASSTGRVLGEQYF. The DNA for the CDR3 is TGTGCCAGCAGTACAGGGAGAGTGTTAGGCGAGCAGTACTTC.

Turning to this clonotype: A clone one base away is much larger, so this may be a read error. The CDR3 DNA reads TGTGCCAGCAGTCCCGACAAAATGAACACTGAAGCTCTCTTT. The encoded protein is CASSPDKMNTEALF. The chain recombines TRBV28 with TRBJ1-1; no reliable D call. Germline V gene data show CDR1 as MDHEN and CDR2 as SYDVKM. The CDR3 consists of 14 residues.

The chain has TRBV7-9 and TRBJ2-7; 15 bases agree with TRBD2. J gave up 7 bases and V 5 bases, and 15 bases lay outside the gene matches. The CDR3 extends over 18 amino acids. The germline CDR1 and CDR2 sequences are SEHNR and FQNEAQ (reference sequence). Here the CDR3 DNA reads TGTGCCAGCAGCCTCGGACTAGCGGGAGGGCCTTCCTACAATGAGCAGTACTTC. It translates to CASSLGLAGGPSYNEQYF.

This clonotype was found many times. The rearrangement links TRBV2 to TRBJ2-7; the match to TRBD1 covers 7 bases. This CDR3 spans 17 amino acids. After removal of 6 bases from V and 3 bases from J, the junction contained 17 bases not matched to a gene. CDR1 and CDR2 from the germline V gene are SNHLY and FYNNEI. As DNA, the CDR3 is TGTGCCAGCAGGGGAATCCTCGGGACAGAAAATAACTACGAGCAGTACTTC. Amino acid sequence: CASRGILGTENNYEQYF.

This clonotype was recorded many times. The chain employs TRBV2 and TRBJ2-6, with D perhaps given as TRBD1 or TRBD2 (5 bases each). Trimming cost V 2 bases and J 0 bases, with 14 bases left between them. The CDR3 consists of 18 residues. The germline gives CDR1 SNHLY, CDR2 FYNNEI. The CDR3 is CASSEWGLTASGANVLTF. In nucleotides, the CDR3 is TGTGCCAGCAGTGAATGGGGGTTGACAGCCTCTGGGGCCAACGTCCTGACTTTC.

This clonotype was seen a handful of times. V usage is TRBV7-9 and J usage is TRBJ2-5; 8 bases align to TRBD1. This CDR3 comprises 15 residues. Germline lookup yields CDR1 SEHNR and CDR2 FQNEAQ (reference sequence). J lost 6 bases, V lost 0 bases, and 6 bases had no gene match. The CDR3 DNA follows: TGTGCCAGCAGCTTAGCCTCGGGACAGGCCAAGACCCAGTACTTC. This codes for CASSLASGQAKTQYF.

This clonotype appeared many times. The chain uses TRBV28 and TRBJ2-7; 13 bases match TRBD2. Germline V gene lookup returns CDR1 MDHEN and CDR2 SYDVKM. V lost 7 bases to trimming and J lost 2 bases; unmatched junction nucleotides: 2. This CDR3 spans 14 amino acids. CDR3 sequence (DNA): TGTGCCAGCACCGGGACTAGCGGGACCTACGAGCAGTACTTC. Amino acids: CASTGTSGTYEQYF. Full variable domain (rest looked up from reference TRBV28 and TRBJ2-7): DVKVTQSSRYLVKRTGEKVFLECVQDMDHENMFWYRQDPGLGLRLIYFSYDVKMKEKGDIPEGYSVSREKKERFSLILESASTNQTSMYLCASTGTSGTYEQYFGPGTRLTVT.

The CDR3 DNA follows: TGCAGTGCTAGAGGAGGCGAGAGCAATCAGCCCCAGCATTTT. It codes for CSARGGESNQPQHF. V is TRBV20-1 and J is TRBJ1-5; no definite D call. Trimming pared 1 base from V and 1 base from J, leaving 8 bases between. Germline V gives CDR1 DFQATT, CDR2 SNEGSKA (reference sequence). There are 14 residues in the CDR3.

In this sample, this clonotype turned up many times. The chain is built from TRBV28 and TRBJ1-1; no reliable D call. V lost 2 bases and J 1 base, leaving 17 bases between the germline ends. Germline loops: CDR1 MDHEN, CDR2 SYDVKM. CDR3 length: 17 amino acids. The CDR3 nucleotides read TGTGCCAGCAGTTTAACTCTCTCTACAACCACGAACACTGAAGCTTTCTTT. Translated, it gives CASSLTLSTTTNTEAFF.

On this clonotype: This may stem from a read error, because a much larger clone lies one nucleotide away. The chain combines TRBV3-1 with TRBJ2-2, with 11 bases aligning to TRBD2. This CDR3 spans 17 amino acids. From germline, CDR1 is LGHDT and CDR2 YNNKEL (reference sequence). The V gene end was trimmed by 1 base and the J gene end by 0 bases; junction bases not matched to a gene: 1. The CDR3: CASSQGLAGTNTGELFF. Here the CDR3 DNA reads TGTGCCAGCAGCCAAGGACTAGCGGGGACGAACACCGGGGAGCTGTTTTTT.

The chain employs TRBV5-1 and TRBJ2-6; D is unresolved. Trimming left V 7 bases short and J 0 bases short, with 8 bases between. The CDR3 spans 14 residues. Germline CDR1 and CDR2: SGHRS and YFSETQ. CDR3 protein: CASADNSGANVLTF. DNA for the CDR3: TGCGCCAGCGCCGACAACTCTGGGGCCAACGTCCTGACTTTC.

Remarks on this clonotype: This may be a read error: a much more frequent sequence differs by one nucleotide. The V call is TRBV2, the J call TRBJ2-7; D is ambiguous. Germline CDR1 and CDR2: SNHLY and FYNNEI. Deletions cut 3 bases from V and 3 bases from J, with 15 bases between. The CDR3 length is 15 residues. CDR3 sequence: CASSDVKSSYYEQYF. In DNA, the CDR3 is TGTGCCAGCAGTGATGTTAAATCGAGCTACTACGAGCAGTACTTC.

This clonotype was recorded a few times. The rearrangement uses TRBV20-1 and TRBJ2-2, with D maybe TRBD1 (6 bases). Germline V gene sequence: CDR1 DFQATT, CDR2 SNEGSKA (reference sequence). This CDR3 spans 14 amino acids. Between the trimmed V and J ends, which lost 3 bases and 3 bases, there was a span of 11 bases. CDR3 bases: TGCAGTGCTAGTCGGACAGAACACACCGGGGAGCTGTTTTTT. It encodes CSASRTEHTGELFF.

This clonotype was recorded at least ten times. The gene calls are TRBV29-1 and TRBJ2-3; D is unclear. The CDR3 sequence is 14 residues long. The germline CDR1 and CDR2 sequences are SQVTM and ANQGSEA. V dropped 1 base and J dropped 0 bases, with 8 bases sitting between them. This chain's CDR3 is CSVEVTFSTDTQYF. CDR3 coding DNA: TGCAGCGTTGAAGTTACCTTTAGCACAGATACGCAGTATTTT.

Turning to this clonotype: This may be a read error, as it is one base from a much larger clone. The chain uses TRBV6-5 and TRBJ2-5; 7 bases are a match to TRBD1. The CDR3 contains 15 residues. Trimming took 0 bases from V and 7 from J; bases not matched to a gene: 8. CDR1 is MNHEY and CDR2 is SVGAGI in the germline V gene. The CDR3 sequence is CASSYSPGGVGTQYF. The CDR3, as DNA: TGTGCCAGCAGTTACTCGCCAGGGGGTGTGGGGACCCAGTACTTC.

This clonotype was recorded many times. The chain has TRBV6-1 and TRBJ2-6; 8 nucleotides match TRBD1. Trimming removed 6 bases from V and 0 bases from J; junction bases left unmatched: 13. Germline V gives CDR1 MNHNS, CDR2 SASEGT. The CDR3 sequence is 19 residues long. Written as DNA, the CDR3 is TGTGCCAGCAGCGTCGATTTCGACAGGGGATTCTCTGGGGCCAACGTCCTGACTTTC. Its protein product is CASSVDFDRGFSGANVLTF.